This T cell receptor (beta chain) was identified during a study of regulatory T cells in long-lasting Graves disease. General study findings and limits: The analysis examined peripheral blood only and excluded thyroid tissue. Lower TCR diversity was seen in persistent Graves' patients than in newly diagnosed ones.

Germline CDR1 is LNHNV and CDR2 is YYDKDF (reference sequence). The CDR3 runs to 12 residues. The V end was cut by 0 bases, the J end by 6 bases, with 6 bases between. This clonotype was counted ten times or more. Antigen: not known. The sample's time point: newly diagnosed GD, antithyroid drugs for less than 3 months. PBMCs were the source of the RNA used for TCR sequencing. Assembly of TCR beta libraries relied on iRepertoire HTBI primers together with Arm-PCR of CDR3 regions. A single record per CDR3 protein comes from TCRdb applying MiXCR to the multiplex PCR reads. This table holds 400,000 to 550,000 distinct CDR3 sequences, about 16% found once. These same data were also listed under a study on T cells in Graves' hyperthyroidism and ophthalmopathy.

The clonotype originates from a woman in her thirties with Graves disease. Sequenced material: peripheral blood mononuclear cells (PBMCs), taken at new diagnosis, from a patient treated with antithyroid drugs. The chain combines TRBV15 with TRBJ2-7; D uncertain. Written as DNA, the CDR3 is TGTGCCACCAGCAGAGATCGTATCGAGCAGTACTTC. It yields the protein CATSRDRIEQYF.